This T cell receptor (beta chain) was found in a study of T cells in Graves' hyperthyroidism and ophthalmopathy. In the study overall: Peripheral blood was collected at initial diagnosis, before any treatment.

The investigators amplified TCR beta CDR3 regions from RNA transcripts. When the TCR CDR3 underwent first-round RT-PCR, the HTBI primer set was used. MiXCR, applied by TCRdb to the multiplex PCR reads, yields one record per CDR3 protein. This sample has 500,000 to 550,000 distinct CDR3 sequences, with less than 25% found just once. This clonotype was counted at least ten times. Its antigen is as yet unknown. In germline, CDR1 is SGHKS, CDR2 YYEKEE (reference sequence). The CDR3 runs to 16 residues. Trimming removed 4 bases at V and 0 bases at J, with 16 bases between. The patients, who ranged from 18 to 65 in age, presented with newly diagnosed hyperthyroidism lasting under 2 months. Overall study results and limits: A model using 13 V-J features told ophthalmopathy apart from stable hyperthyroidism. In blood, most of the thyroid clonotypes expanded above 0.001 were also present.

This sequence was found in a man between 18 and 29 years old with Graves' hyperthyroidism. V is TRBV5-5 and J is TRBJ2-5; D call uncertain. The sequencing sample was made of blood. The CDR3 coding sequence is TGTGCCAGCAGCCGACCGGGTGGCAGATACCAAGAGACCCAGTACTTC. Its protein product is CASSRPGGRYQETQYF.